The clone carrying this TCR beta chain was seen at least ten times. The antigen remains unidentified. These data are taken from a study of T cells in Graves' hyperthyroidism and ophthalmopathy. Stability of Graves' hyperthyroidism was defined as absent ophthalmopathy progression within 18 months. Amplification of TCR beta CDR3 regions was performed using RNA transcripts as template. When the TCR CDR3 underwent first-round RT-PCR, the HTBI primer set was used. Using its own MiXCR run on the multiplex PCR reads, TCRdb lists one record per CDR3 protein. The table includes about 840,000 distinct CDR3 sequences, roughly 37% detected once. The germline V gene encodes CDR1 MNHEY and CDR2 SVGAGI. The CDR3 sequence is 13 residues long. Trimming shortened V by 6 bases and J by 8 bases, and 16 bases separated the two germline ends. Study-wide results and caveats: Stable hyperthyroidism and ophthalmopathy were separated using 13 V-J signatures. Median prediction lead before ophthalmopathy onset was about 6.7 months with the model.

The chain combines TRBV6-5 with TRBJ1-2, with D possibly matching TRBD1 (6 bases). Input material: blood. This sequence originates from a man aged 18 to 29 with Graves' hyperthyroidism. The CDR3 is CASSYADRKGYTF. The CDR3 bases are TGTGCCAGCAGCTACGCCGACAGGAAGGGCTACACCTTC.